The 14 T cell receptor beta chains below were found in one sample sequenced in a study of cytomegalovirus exposure and HLA in healthy donors. With 60 Vbeta and 13 Jbeta primers, the PCR was carried out. TCRdb's table, derived via immunoSEQ multiplex PCR, lists solely in-frame clones and lacks some. The sample comprises about 120,000 clones, about 80% of which are singletons, and about 3% rests with the top ten. Material: PBMCs. These TCRs come from a man between 25 and 39 years old in good health and CMV-seronegative.

This rearrangement joins TRBV27 to TRBJ1-2, with 8 bases matching TRBD1. Trimming at V came to 2 bases and at J to 5 bases, leaving 4 bases not matched to a gene. Germline values: CDR1 MNHEY, CDR2 SMNVEV (reference sequence). This CDR3 has 14 residues. CDR3 coding DNA: TGTGCCAGCAGTTTAAGACAGGGGACTTATGGCTACACCTTC. This translates into CASSLRQGTYGYTF.

The genes are TRBV7-6 and TRBJ2-1, with 8 bases identical to TRBD1. CDR1 is SGHVS and CDR2 is FNYEAQ in the germline V gene. This CDR3 is built from 17 residues. V shed 1 base, J shed 0 bases, and the junction held 5 bases outside the gene matches. CDR3 sequence reads: CASSLEGQASSYNEQFF. The CDR3 DNA follows: TGTGCCAGCAGCTTAGAGGGACAGGCCAGCTCCTACAATGAGCAGTTCTTC.

This clone was recorded a few times. The CDR3 coding sequence is TGTGCCAGCAGTCTAGGGACTAGCGGGGGGACCTTCACAGATACGCAGTATTTT. This translates into CASSLGTSGGTFTDTQYF. The rearrangement links TRBV28 to TRBJ2-3; 15 bases match TRBD2. The V gene's germline CDR1 is MDHEN and CDR2 SYDVKM. The CDR3 covers 18 residues. Trimming at V came to 5 bases and at J to 2 bases, leaving 8 bases not matched to a gene.

The rearrangement uses TRBV28 and TRBJ1-2; D gene ambiguous. The V gene's germline CDR1 is MDHEN and CDR2 SYDVKM. The ends were cut back, 4 bases at V and 4 bases at J, with 7 bases in the middle. The CDR3 runs to 12 residues. CDR3 protein: CASSSSFYGYTF. The DNA for the CDR3 is TGTGCCAGCAGTTCTTCTTTCTATGGCTACACCTTC.

This rearrangement joins TRBV9 to TRBJ2-1, with 14 bases identical to TRBD2. This CDR3 comprises 21 residues. Per germline, CDR1 SGDLS and CDR2 YYNGEE. The V and J ends lost 0 bases and 6 bases, in that order; junction bases with no gene match: 17. CDR3 bases: TGTGCCAGCAGCGTAGGAAGGCGACTAGCGGGAGGGCGGGAAGTGCGCAATGAGCAGTTCTTC. This sequence encodes CASSVGRRLAGGREVRNEQFF.

This chain joins TRBV7-2 and TRBJ2-7, with 9 bases matching TRBD1. CDR3 length: 13 amino acids. Germline CDR1 and CDR2: SGHTA and FQGNSA. After removal of 4 bases from V and 4 bases from J, the junction contained 2 bases not matched to a gene. The CDR3 spells CASSWDRAYEQYF. The CDR3 DNA reads as TGTGCCAGCAGCTGGGACAGGGCTTACGAGCAGTACTTC.

The J gene is TRBJ1-2, the V gene TRBV10-3; 9 positions agree with TRBD1. CDR3 size: 16 residues. Trimming removed 6 bases from V and 0 bases from J; junction bases left unmatched: 8. CDR1 and CDR2 (germline): ENHRY, SYGVKD. CDR3 residues: CAISFGTGRANYGYTF. The CDR3 DNA sequence: TGTGCCATCAGCTTTGGGACAGGGAGGGCTAACTATGGCTACACCTTC.

The chain carries TRBV7-2 and TRBJ2-7; TRBD1 agrees at 8 bases. This CDR3 has 15 amino acids. V trimming: 0 bases; J trimming: 4 bases; junction bases outside the gene matches: 5. The V gene's germline CDR1 is SGHTA and CDR2 FQGNSA. CDR3 coding DNA: TGTGCCAGCAGCTTAGCCCGACAGGGGAAATACGAGCAGTACTTC. Translating it yields CASSLARQGKYEQYF.

The chain recombines TRBV6-6 with TRBJ1-5, with TRBD1 as a possible D gene (5 bases). The CDR3 contains 15 residues. CDR1 is MNHNY, CDR2 SVGAGI, per germline (reference sequence). Trimming removed 2 bases at V and 5 bases at J, with 13 bases between. DNA of the CDR3: TGTGCCAGCAGTTACCTCATAGGGGCCGATCAGCCCCAGCATTTT. This sequence encodes CASSYLIGADQPQHF.

This clone was recorded only once. The J gene is TRBJ1-2, the V gene TRBV18; no firm D call. CDR3 length equals 15 residues. Germline V gene data show CDR1 as KGHSH and CDR2 as LQKENI. Trimming pared 2 bases from V and 4 bases from J, leaving 14 bases between. In DNA form, the CDR3 reads TGTGCCAGCTCACCAAGCGGAGGGATTGGCTATGGCTACACCTTC. Protein sequence: CASSPSGGIGYGYTF.

The rearrangement uses TRBV6-5 and TRBJ1-4; D is perhaps TRBD1 (6 bases). CDR3 length equals 13 residues. CDR1 MNHEY and CDR2 SVGAGI come from the germline V gene. V was cut by 6 bases and J by 3 bases, with 8 bases left in between. CDR3 sequence (DNA): TGTGCCAGCAGACGGACAGCTAATGAAAAACTGTTTTTT. It codes for CASRRTANEKLFF.

This clone was counted a single time. The V call is TRBV30, the J call TRBJ1-1; D uncertain. V was trimmed by 5 bases and J by 5 bases, leaving 12 bases between them. Per germline, CDR1 GTSNPN and CDR2 SVGIG (reference sequence). The CDR3 runs 12 residues. CDR3 in DNA: TGTGCCTGGCGGGATGGCGGGACTGAAGCTTTCTTT. The encoded protein is CAWRDGGTEAFF.

The chain recombines TRBV30 with TRBJ1-2, with a possible D match to TRBD1 (6 bases). Germline CDR1 and CDR2: GTSNPN and SVGIG (reference sequence). The CDR3 is 13 residues long. V was clipped by 3 bases and J by 8 bases, with 16 bases between them. CDR3 sequence reads: CAWSTGIRRGYTF. CDR3 in DNA: TGTGCCTGGAGCACAGGGATCCGGCGGGGCTACACCTTC.

The chain joins TRBV9 to TRBJ1-2; D ambiguous. The CDR3 runs 11 residues. Germline V CDR1 and CDR2: SGDLS, YYNGEE. Trimming removed 4 bases at V and 7 bases at J, with 8 bases between. CDR3 sequence (DNA): TGTGCCAGCAGCACGTCCGGTGGCTACACCTTC. This codes for CASSTSGGYTF.